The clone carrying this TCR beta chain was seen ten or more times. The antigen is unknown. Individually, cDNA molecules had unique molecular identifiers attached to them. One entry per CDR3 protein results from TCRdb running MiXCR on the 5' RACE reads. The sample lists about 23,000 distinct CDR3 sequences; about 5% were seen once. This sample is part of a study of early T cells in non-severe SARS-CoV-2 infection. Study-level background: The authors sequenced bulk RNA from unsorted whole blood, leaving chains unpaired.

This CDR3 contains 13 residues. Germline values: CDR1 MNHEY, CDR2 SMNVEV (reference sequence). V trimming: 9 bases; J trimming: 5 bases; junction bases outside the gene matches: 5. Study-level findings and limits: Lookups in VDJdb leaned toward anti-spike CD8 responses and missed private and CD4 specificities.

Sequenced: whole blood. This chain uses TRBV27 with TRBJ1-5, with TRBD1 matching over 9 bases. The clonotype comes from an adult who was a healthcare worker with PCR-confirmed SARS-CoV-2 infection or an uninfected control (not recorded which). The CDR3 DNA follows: TGTGCCAGTACAGGGGGCACTGATCAGCCCCAGCATTTT. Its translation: CASTGGTDQPQHF.